This TCR beta chain was captured by sequencing in a study of human thymus T cells. The method was immunoSEQ multiplex PCR; TCRdb's version includes in-frame clones alone and lacks a portion of them. The sample records tens of thousands of clones, approximately 95% being singletons. General observations from the study: Thymic and blood repertoires appeared to display a bias in their usage of V and J genes.

Germline CDR1 SGDLS, CDR2 YYNGEE. This CDR3 has 14 residues. V was clipped by 0 bases and J by 2 bases, with 9 bases between them. Only four of the eight donors provided a roughly 0.45-1 mL blood sample. All available leukocytes, rather than a set cell count, yielded the blood DNA. With respect to this clone: Its antigen is unknown.

The source material was blood. This chain uses TRBV9 with TRBJ2-7, with D hard to call. The sequence derives from a boy younger than two with a congenital heart defect but otherwise immunologically healthy. In DNA form, the CDR3 reads TGTGCCAGCAGCGTAGCTGCAGCAACCTACGAGCAGTACTTC. Its protein is CASSVAAATYEQYF.